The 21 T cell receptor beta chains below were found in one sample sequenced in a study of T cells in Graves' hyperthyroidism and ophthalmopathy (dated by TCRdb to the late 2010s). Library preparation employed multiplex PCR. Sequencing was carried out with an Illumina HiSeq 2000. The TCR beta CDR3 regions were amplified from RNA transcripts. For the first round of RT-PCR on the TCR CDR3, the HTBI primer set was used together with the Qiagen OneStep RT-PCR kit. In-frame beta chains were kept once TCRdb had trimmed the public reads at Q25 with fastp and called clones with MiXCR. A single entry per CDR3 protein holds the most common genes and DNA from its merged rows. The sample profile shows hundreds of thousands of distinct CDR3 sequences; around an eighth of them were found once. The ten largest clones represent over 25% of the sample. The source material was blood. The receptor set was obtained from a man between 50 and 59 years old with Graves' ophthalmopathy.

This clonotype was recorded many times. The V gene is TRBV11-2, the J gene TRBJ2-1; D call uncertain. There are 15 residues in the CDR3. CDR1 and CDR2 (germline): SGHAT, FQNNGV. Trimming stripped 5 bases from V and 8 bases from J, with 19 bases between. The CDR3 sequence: CASSGQTEVLDEQFF. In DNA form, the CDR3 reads TGTGCCAGCAGCGGTCAAACAGAAGTTTTGGATGAGCAGTTCTTC. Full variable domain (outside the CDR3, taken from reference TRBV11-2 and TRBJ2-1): EAGVAQSPRYKIIEKRQSVAFWCNPISGHATLYWYQQILGQGPKLLIQFQNNGVVDDSQLPKDRFSAERLKGVDSTLKIQPAKLEDSAVYLCASSGQTEVLDEQFFGPGTRLTVL.

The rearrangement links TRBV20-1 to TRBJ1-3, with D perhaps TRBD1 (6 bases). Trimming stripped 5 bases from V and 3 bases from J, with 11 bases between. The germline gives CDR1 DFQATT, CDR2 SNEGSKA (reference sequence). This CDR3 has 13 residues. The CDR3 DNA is TGCAGTGCTCAACAGGGAATTGGAAACACCATATATTTT. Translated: CSAQQGIGNTIYF.

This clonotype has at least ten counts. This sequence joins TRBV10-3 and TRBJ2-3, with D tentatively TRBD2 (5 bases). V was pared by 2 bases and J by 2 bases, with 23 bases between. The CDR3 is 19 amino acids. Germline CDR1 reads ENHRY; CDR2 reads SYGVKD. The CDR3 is CAISERITGNLRLTDTQYF. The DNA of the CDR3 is TGTGCCATCAGTGAGAGGATAACCGGGAACCTACGACTCACAGATACGCAGTATTTT.

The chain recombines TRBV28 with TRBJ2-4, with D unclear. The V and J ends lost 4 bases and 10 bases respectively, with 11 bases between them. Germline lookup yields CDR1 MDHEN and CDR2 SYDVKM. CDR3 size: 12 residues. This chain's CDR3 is CASSSLAPIQYF. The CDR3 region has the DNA TGTGCCAGCAGTTCTCTCGCGCCTATTCAGTACTTC.

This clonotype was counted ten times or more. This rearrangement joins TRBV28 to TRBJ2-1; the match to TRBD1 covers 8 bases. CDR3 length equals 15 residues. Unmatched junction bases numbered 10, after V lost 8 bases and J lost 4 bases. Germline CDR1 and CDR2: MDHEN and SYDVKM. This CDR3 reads CASGRLDRAYNEQFF. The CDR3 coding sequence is TGTGCCAGCGGCCGATTGGACAGGGCGTACAATGAGCAGTTCTTC.

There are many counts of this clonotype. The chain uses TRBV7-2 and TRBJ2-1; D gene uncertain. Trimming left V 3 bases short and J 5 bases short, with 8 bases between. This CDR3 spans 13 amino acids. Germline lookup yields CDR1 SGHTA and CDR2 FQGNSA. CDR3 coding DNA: TGTGCCAGCAGCTTTAGCAGAGACAATGAGCAGTTCTTC. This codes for CASSFSRDNEQFF.

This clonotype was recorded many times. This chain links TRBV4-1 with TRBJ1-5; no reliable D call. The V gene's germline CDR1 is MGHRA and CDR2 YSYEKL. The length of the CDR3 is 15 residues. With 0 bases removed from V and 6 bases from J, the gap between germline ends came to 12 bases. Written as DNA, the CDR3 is TGCGCCAGCAGCCAAGATACCGGGCAAGGTCAGCCCCAGCATTTT. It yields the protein CASSQDTGQGQPQHF.

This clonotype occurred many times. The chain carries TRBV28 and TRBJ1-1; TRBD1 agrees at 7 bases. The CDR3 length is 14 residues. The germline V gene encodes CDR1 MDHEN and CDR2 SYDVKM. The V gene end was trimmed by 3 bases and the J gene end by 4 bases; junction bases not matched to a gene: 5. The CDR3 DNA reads TGTGCCAGCAGTTTTGGGACAGTTGGCACTGAAGCTTTCTTT. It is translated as CASSFGTVGTEAFF.

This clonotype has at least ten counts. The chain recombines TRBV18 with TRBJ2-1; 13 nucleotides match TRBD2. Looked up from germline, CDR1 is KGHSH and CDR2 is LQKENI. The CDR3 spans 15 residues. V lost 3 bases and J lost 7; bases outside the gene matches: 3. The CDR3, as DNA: TGTGCCAGCTCACCCGGGACTAGCGGGACTAATGAGCAGTTCTTC. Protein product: CASSPGTSGTNEQFF.

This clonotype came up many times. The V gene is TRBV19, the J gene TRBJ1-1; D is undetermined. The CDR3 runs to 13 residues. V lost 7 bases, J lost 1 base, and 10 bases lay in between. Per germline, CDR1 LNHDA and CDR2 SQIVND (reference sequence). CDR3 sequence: CASTPTRNTEAFF. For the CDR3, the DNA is TGTGCCAGTACCCCGACTAGGAACACTGAAGCTTTCTTT. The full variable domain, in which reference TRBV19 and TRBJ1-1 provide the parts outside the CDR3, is DGGITQSPKYLFRKEGQNVTLSCEQNLNHDAMYWYRQDPGQGLRLIYYSQIVNDFQKGDIAEGYSVSREKKESFPLTVTSAQKNPTAFYLCASTPTRNTEAFFGQGTRLTVV.

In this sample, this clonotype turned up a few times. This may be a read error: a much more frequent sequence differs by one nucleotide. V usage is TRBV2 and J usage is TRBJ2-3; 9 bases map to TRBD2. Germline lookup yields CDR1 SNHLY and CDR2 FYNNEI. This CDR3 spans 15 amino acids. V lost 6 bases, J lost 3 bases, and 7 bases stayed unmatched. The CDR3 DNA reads TGTGCCAGCAGAAAATTAGCGGGAGCAACAGATACGCAGTATTTT. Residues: CASRKLAGATDTQYF.

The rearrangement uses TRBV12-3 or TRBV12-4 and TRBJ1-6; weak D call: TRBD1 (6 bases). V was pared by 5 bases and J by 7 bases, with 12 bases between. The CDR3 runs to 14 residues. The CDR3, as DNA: TGTGCCAGCAGTACCGGGACACTCAATTCACCCCTCCACTTT. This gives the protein CASSTGTLNSPLHF.

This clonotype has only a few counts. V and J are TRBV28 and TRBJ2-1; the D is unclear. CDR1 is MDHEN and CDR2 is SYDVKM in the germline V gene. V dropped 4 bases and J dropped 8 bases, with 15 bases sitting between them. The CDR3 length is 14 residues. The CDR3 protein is CASSSARKADEQFF. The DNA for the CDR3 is TGTGCCAGCAGTTCCGCCAGGAAAGCCGATGAGCAGTTCTTC.

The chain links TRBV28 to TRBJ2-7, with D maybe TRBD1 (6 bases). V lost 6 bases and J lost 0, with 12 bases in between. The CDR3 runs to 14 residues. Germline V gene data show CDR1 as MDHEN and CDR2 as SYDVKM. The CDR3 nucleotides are TGTGCCAGCAGCCAGGACAGCACCTCCTACGAGCAGTACTTC. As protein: CASSQDSTSYEQYF.

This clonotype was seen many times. The CDR3 here is CASSKENIQYF. Here the CDR3 DNA reads TGTGCCAGCAGCAAGGAAAACATTCAGTACTTC. The V gene is TRBV11-2, the J gene TRBJ2-4, with D unclear. This CDR3 comprises 11 residues. V lost 5 bases and J 5 bases, leaving 4 bases between the germline ends. The V gene's germline CDR1 is SGHAT and CDR2 FQNNGV.

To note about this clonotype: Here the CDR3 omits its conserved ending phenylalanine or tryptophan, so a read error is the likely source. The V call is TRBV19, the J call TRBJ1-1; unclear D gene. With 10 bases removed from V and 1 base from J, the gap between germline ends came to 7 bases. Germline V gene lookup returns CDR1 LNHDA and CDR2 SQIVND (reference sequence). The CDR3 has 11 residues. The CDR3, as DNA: TGTGCCACACAGAGGAACACTGAAGCTTTCCTT. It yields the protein CATQRNTEAFL.

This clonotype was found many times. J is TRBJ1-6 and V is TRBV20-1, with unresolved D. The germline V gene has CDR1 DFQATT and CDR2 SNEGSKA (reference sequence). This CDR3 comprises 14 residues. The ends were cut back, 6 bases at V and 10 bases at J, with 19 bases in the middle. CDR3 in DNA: TGCAGTGCCCGGACCGAAGTTTTAGCCTCACCCCTCCACTTT. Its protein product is CSARTEVLASPLHF.

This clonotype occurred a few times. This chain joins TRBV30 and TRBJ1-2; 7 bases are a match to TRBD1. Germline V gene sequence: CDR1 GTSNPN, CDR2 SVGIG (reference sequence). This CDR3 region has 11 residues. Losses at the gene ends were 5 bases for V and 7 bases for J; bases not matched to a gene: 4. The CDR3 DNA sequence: TGTGCCTGGGGACAGGAAGGTGGCTACACCTTC. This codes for CAWGQEGGYTF.

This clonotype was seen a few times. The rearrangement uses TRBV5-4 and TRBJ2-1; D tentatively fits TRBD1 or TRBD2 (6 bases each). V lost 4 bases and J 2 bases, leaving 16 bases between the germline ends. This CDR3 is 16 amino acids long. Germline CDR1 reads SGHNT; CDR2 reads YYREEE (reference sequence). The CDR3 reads CASSQGGAGAYNEQFF. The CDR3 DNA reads TGTGCCAGCAGCCAAGGCGGGGCAGGGGCCTACAATGAGCAGTTCTTC.

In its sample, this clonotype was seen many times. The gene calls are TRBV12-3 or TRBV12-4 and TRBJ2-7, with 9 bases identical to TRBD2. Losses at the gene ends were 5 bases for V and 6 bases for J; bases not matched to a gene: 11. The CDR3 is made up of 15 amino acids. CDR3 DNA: TGTGCCAGCAGTCCCGAGGGAGCGGGAGGATCCGAGCAGTACTTC. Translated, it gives CASSPEGAGGSEQYF.

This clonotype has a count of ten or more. This CDR3 is CASTPGRGQLAVPYEQYF. As DNA, the CDR3 is TGCGCCAGCACCCCCGGCAGGGGGCAACTAGCGGTCCCCTACGAGCAGTACTTC. V gene TRBV5-1 combines with J gene TRBJ2-7; D tentatively fits TRBD1 or TRBD2 (8 bases each). The CDR3 length is 18 residues. In germline, CDR1 is SGHRS, CDR2 YFSETQ. Trimming cost V 6 bases and J 2 bases, with 27 bases left between them.